A single sample is the source of the 9 T cell receptor beta chains below, sequenced in a study of long-term antiretroviral therapy in people with HIV. Survey-level immunoSEQ v3.0 assays were run. Measured with immunoSEQ multiplex PCR; TCRdb has only the in-frame clones, and not every one. The profile covers some 20,000 clones, with 80% to 95% appearing a single time and around 7% taken by the ten largest. Specimen: unsorted PBMCs, collected 4.4 years after starting antiretroviral therapy. The receptors stem from a woman between 50 and 59 years old with HIV.

This clone was recorded only once. The V gene is TRBV6-6, the J gene TRBJ2-3; 9 nucleotides agree with TRBD2. Per the germline V gene, CDR1 is MNHNY and CDR2 is SVGAGI (reference sequence). J gave up 1 base and V 6 bases, and 5 bases lay outside the gene matches. The CDR3 spans 15 residues. CDR3 sequence (DNA): TGTGCCAGCAGCCTCCGGACTAGCGGCACAGATACGCAGTATTTT. Protein sequence: CASSLRTSGTDTQYF.

In nucleotides, the CDR3 is TGTGCCAGCAGCTGGGGGGACAGAAATTCACCCCTCCACTTT. Translation gives CASSWGDRNSPLHF. The chain combines TRBV5-4 with TRBJ1-6; 7 bases line up with TRBD1. Germline loops: CDR1 SGHNT, CDR2 YYREEE (reference sequence). This CDR3 contains 14 residues. V lost 3 bases and J lost 7; bases outside the gene matches: 4.

Note on this clone: Mismatch with germline at one junction end may stem from a read error. This chain's CDR3 is CASSPQTRNTGELFF. For the CDR3, the DNA is TGTGCTAGCAGCCCACAGACCCGGAACACCGGGGAGCTGTTTTTT. The chain employs TRBV7-7 and TRBJ2-2, with D uncertain. The germline V gene has CDR1 SSHAT and CDR2 FNYEAQ (reference sequence). The CDR3 runs to 15 residues.

The CDR3: CASSPLQGQGTEAFF. The CDR3 region has the DNA TGCGCCAGCAGCCCCTTACAGGGTCAGGGCACTGAAGCTTTCTTT. The gene calls are TRBV5-1 and TRBJ1-1; D may be TRBD1 (6 bases). Deletions cut 4 bases from V and 4 bases from J, with 17 bases between. The V gene's germline CDR1 is SGHRS and CDR2 YFSETQ. The CDR3 contains 15 residues.

The chain recombines TRBV4-1 with TRBJ2-5; 10 nucleotides line up with TRBD1. V lost 4 bases to trimming and J lost 4 bases; unmatched junction nucleotides: 9. Germline V gene lookup returns CDR1 MGHRA and CDR2 YSYEKL. This CDR3 comprises 16 residues. The CDR3 reads CASSLGQGVAIETQYF. The CDR3 DNA reads TGCGCCAGCAGCCTAGGACAGGGGGTCGCCATAGAGACCCAGTACTTC.

A word on this clone: The junction departs from germline at one end; a sequencing error may be responsible. The chain is built from TRBV7-7 and TRBJ2-5, with TRBD1 identical over 10 bases. Per the germline V gene, CDR1 is SSHAT and CDR2 is FNYEAQ (reference sequence). This CDR3 region has 14 residues. This CDR3 is CASIRGTGDETQYF. Here the CDR3 DNA reads TGTGCTAGCATCCGAGGGACAGGGGACGAGACCCAGTACTTC.

The chain couples TRBV7-2 to TRBJ2-1; 9 positions agree with TRBD2. V dropped 3 bases and J dropped 9; count of bases not matched to a gene: 9. The V gene's germline CDR1 is SGHTA and CDR2 FQGNSA. The CDR3 length is 15 residues. CDR3 sequence: CASSFRGGAVIEQFF. Written as DNA, the CDR3 is TGTGCCAGCAGCTTCCGCGGGGGGGCCGTAATTGAGCAGTTCTTC.

This clone was detected only a few times. V and J are TRBV7-2 and TRBJ2-7; 9 nucleotides match TRBD2. V gave up 5 bases and J gave up 3 bases; unmatched junction bases: 11. The V gene's germline CDR1 is SGHTA and CDR2 FQGNSA. This CDR3 has 16 amino acids. CDR3 nucleotide sequence: TGTGCCAGCAGCGAACCCCTGGGCGGGGGGGGCTACGAGCAGTACTTC. It codes for CASSEPLGGGGYEQYF.

The chain links TRBV9 to TRBJ2-7, with D tentatively TRBD1 (5 bases). The CDR3 sequence is 14 residues long. Germline CDR1 and CDR2: SGDLS and YYNGEE. The ends were cut back, 0 bases at V and 2 bases at J, with 9 bases in the middle. The CDR3 sequence: CASSVGDSTYEQYF. CDR3 nucleotide sequence: TGTGCCAGCAGCGTAGGAGACAGCACCTACGAGCAGTACTTC.